This T cell receptor beta chain was retrieved from a study of blood T cells in healthy people across ages. The second PCR ran about 6 to 12 cycles with a sample-barcoded 5' primer and J-beta primers. The template-switch adaptor, which had 12 random nucleotides, put a tag on each cDNA molecule. One entry per CDR3 protein results from TCRdb running MiXCR on the 5' RACE reads. The repertoire holds about 1.6 million distinct CDR3 sequences, with about 31% as singletons. This clonotype has a handful of counts. The sample comprised blood. The clonotype comes from a woman aged 25-40 years in good health.

Written as DNA, the CDR3 is TGTGCCAGCAGCTTGGGACCCCCCGAGGGGACTGAAGCTTTCTTT. Translated, it gives CASSLGPPEGTEAFF. The chain links TRBV5-6 to TRBJ1-1; D might be TRBD1 (5 bases). V was clipped by 0 bases and J by 5 bases, with 14 bases between them. The germline CDR1 and CDR2 sequences are SGHDT and YYEEEE. The CDR3 totals 15 residues.